The present T cell receptor beta chain was sequenced within a study of T cells after yellow fever vaccination. Synthesis of TCR cDNA relied on 5'RACE template switching, which attached a universal primer site and UMIs. TCRdb reprocessed the 5' RACE reads via MiXCR and lists one record per CDR3 protein. Here the sample spans 80,000 to 100,000 distinct CDR3 sequences, about 8.2% being singletons. Notes on the study in general: Subsequent booster samples again held most clones from primary vaccination (roughly 96% CD4, about 86% CD8). FACS-sorted repertoires could harbor abundant contaminating bulk-population clonotypes. Researchers report a weaker secondary response that nonetheless peaked faster, day 5 versus 15.

Ten or more counts support this clonotype. The clonotype comes from a man aged 18 to 29 who received the YFV17D yellow fever vaccine. Here the sequenced sample was CD8+ T cells not binding an NS4B(214-222) dextramer, sorted from PBMCs, taken about 2 weeks after the first yellow fever vaccination.

The CDR3 coding sequence is TGTGCCTGGAGTGTACCCAGGGGAATTGGGCAGTTCTTC. This gives the protein CAWSVPRGIGQFF. The gene calls are TRBV30 and TRBJ2-1, with D perhaps TRBD1 (6 bases). The CDR3 totals 13 residues. Germline V gives CDR1 GTSNPN, CDR2 SVGIG (reference sequence). The V gene lost 0 bases and the J gene lost 12 bases, with 15 bases spanning the gap.